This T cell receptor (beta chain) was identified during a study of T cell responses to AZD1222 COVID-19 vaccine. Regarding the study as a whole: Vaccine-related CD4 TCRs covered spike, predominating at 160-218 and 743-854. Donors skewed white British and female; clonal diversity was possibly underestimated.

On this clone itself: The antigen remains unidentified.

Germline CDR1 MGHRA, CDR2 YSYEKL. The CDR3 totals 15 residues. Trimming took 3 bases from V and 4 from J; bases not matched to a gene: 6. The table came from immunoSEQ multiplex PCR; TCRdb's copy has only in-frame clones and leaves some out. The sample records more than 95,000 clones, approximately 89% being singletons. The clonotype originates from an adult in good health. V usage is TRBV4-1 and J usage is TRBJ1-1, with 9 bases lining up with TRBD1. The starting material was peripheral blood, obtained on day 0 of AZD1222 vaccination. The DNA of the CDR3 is TGCGCCAGCAGCCAGGGGACAGGGTACGGCACTGAAGCTTTCTTT. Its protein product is CASSQGTGYGTEAFF.